These 31 T cell receptor beta chains share one sample of origin, sequenced in a study of response to subunit inactivated influenza vaccine listed by TCRdb under 2018. Library prep was done by RT-PCR. Instrument used: Illumina HiSeq 2500. Using fastp trimming at Q25 and MiXCR clonotype assembly, TCRdb reanalyzed the public sequencing data and kept in-frame beta chains. Entries that share a CDR3 protein sequence are merged under the most common genes and DNA. In all, the sample holds 590,000 or so distinct CDR3 sequences, and 11% to 15% of those were seen once. Around 7.6% of the sample is taken by the ten largest. Specimen: PBMCs from blood, collected roughly 2 weeks before vaccination. These receptors came from a middle-aged man who received an inactivated influenza vaccine. Donor details come from another sample of the same person, matched by shared clones.

This chain links TRBV11-2 with TRBJ2-3; D is uncertain. CDR1 and CDR2 from the germline V gene are SGHAT and FQNNGV. Trimming shortened V by 3 bases and J by 4 bases, and 14 bases separated the two germline ends. The CDR3 runs 15 residues. The CDR3 DNA reads TGTGCCAGCAGCTTGGAAGGACCTCTCCCAGATACGCAGTATTTT. Protein sequence: CASSLEGPLPDTQYF.

The chain is built from TRBV3-1 and TRBJ1-3; D unresolved. Per the germline V gene, CDR1 is LGHDT and CDR2 is YNNKEL (reference sequence). V was cut by 1 base and J by 0 bases, with 13 bases left in between. CDR3 length equals 17 residues. The CDR3 nucleotides are TGTGCCAGCAGCCAAGGATCCGGCGGGCACTCTGGAAACACCATATATTTT. It translates to CASSQGSGGHSGNTIYF. Full variable domain (remainder filled in from reference TRBV3-1 and TRBJ1-3): DTAVSQTPKYLVTQMGNDKSIKCEQNLGHDTMYWYKQDSKKFLKIMFSYNNKELIINETVPNRFSPKSPDKAHLNLHINSLELGDSAVYFCASSQGSGGHSGNTIYFGEGSWLTVV.

The J gene is TRBJ2-7, the V gene TRBV15; 10 bases agree with TRBD2. The CDR3 is 14 residues long. Germline V CDR1 and CDR2: LNHNV, YYDKDF (reference sequence). With V trimmed by 1 base and J by 7 bases, 4 bases remained unmatched. The CDR3 sequence is CATSRVLAGDEQYF. DNA of the CDR3: TGTGCCACCAGCAGAGTCCTAGCGGGGGATGAGCAGTACTTC.

V is TRBV27 and J is TRBJ2-2; TRBD2 is a possible D gene (5 bases). From germline, CDR1 is MNHEY and CDR2 SMNVEV (reference sequence). This CDR3 is 16 amino acids long. Trimming stripped 0 bases from V and 4 bases from J, with 12 bases between. The CDR3 DNA reads as TGTGCCAGCAGTTTATCCCCGGAGGCCCCCACCGGGGAGCTGTTTTTT. This codes for CASSLSPEAPTGELFF.

The chain recombines TRBV12-3 or TRBV12-4 with TRBJ2-5; TRBD2 aligns across 14 bases. This CDR3 spans 17 amino acids. V was pared by 6 bases and J by 3 bases, with 9 bases of the junction left unmatched. CDR3 region: CASSSSPGLAGEETQYF. CDR3 nucleotide sequence: TGTGCCAGCAGCTCCTCTCCGGGACTAGCGGGGGAAGAGACCCAGTACTTC.

The chain uses TRBV10-3 and TRBJ2-7; either TRBD1 or TRBD2 may supply D (5 bases each). This CDR3 region has 13 residues. V lost 7 bases to trimming and J lost 5 bases, with 15 bases between them. The germline V gene has CDR1 ENHRY and CDR2 SYGVKD. This CDR3 is CAITQGEVNEQYF. DNA of the CDR3: TGTGCCATCACCCAGGGAGAAGTCAACGAGCAGTACTTC.

This chain links TRBV24-1 with TRBJ2-3, with D possibly being TRBD1 (5 bases). Germline V gene sequence: CDR1 KGHDR, CDR2 SFDVKD. The germline V and J ends were trimmed by 3 bases and 2 bases, with 11 bases remaining between them. This CDR3 comprises 15 residues. This CDR3 is CATSDKGFYTDTQYF. In nucleotides, the CDR3 is TGTGCCACCAGTGATAAGGGGTTTTACACAGATACGCAGTATTTT.

This clonotype has more than one count but fewer than ten. The chain joins TRBV20-1 to TRBJ2-1; 7 nucleotides line up with TRBD2. The CDR3 length is 15 residues. Per the germline V gene, CDR1 is DFQATT and CDR2 is SNEGSKA (reference sequence). V gave up 3 bases and J gave up 2 bases; unmatched junction bases: 7. CDR3 residues: CSASHLLAAYNEQFF. DNA of the CDR3: TGCAGTGCTAGCCATCTCCTAGCGGCCTACAATGAGCAGTTCTTC.

The V call is TRBV4-1, the J call TRBJ2-6; 13 bases are shared with TRBD2. V shed 3 bases and J 0 bases; nucleotides not matched to a gene: 5. The germline V gene encodes CDR1 MGHRA and CDR2 YSYEKL. The CDR3 spans 19 residues. CDR3 region: CASSQRTSGGSSGANVLTF. In DNA form, the CDR3 reads TGCGCCAGCAGCCAGAGGACTAGCGGGGGCAGCTCTGGGGCCAACGTCCTGACTTTC.

This clonotype showed up many times. This rearrangement joins TRBV27 to TRBJ2-7; the D is unclear. Between the trimmed V and J ends, which lost 0 bases and 2 bases, there was a span of 14 bases. In germline, CDR1 is MNHEY, CDR2 SMNVEV (reference sequence). CDR3 length equals 16 residues. The CDR3 loop reads CASSLSGPTGPYEQYF. CDR3 DNA sequence: TGTGCCAGCAGTTTATCAGGCCCGACTGGCCCCTACGAGCAGTACTTC.

V is TRBV29-1 and J is TRBJ2-4; D may be TRBD1 (6 bases). V shed 3 bases and J shed 11 bases, with 17 bases lying between them. Germline V CDR1 and CDR2: SQVTM, ANQGSEA. The CDR3 contains 13 residues. The CDR3 coding sequence is TGCAGCGTTGAGAGGGCAGGGGAAGGGGTTCAGTACTTC. Translated, it gives CSVERAGEGVQYF.

J is TRBJ2-3 and V is TRBV7-9, with 7 bases lining up with TRBD2. The V segment lost 0 bases and the J segment 8 bases; nucleotides outside the gene matches: 5. Germline CDR1 and CDR2: SEHNR and FQNEAQ (reference sequence). The CDR3 covers 14 residues. CDR3 amino acids: CASSLAGGPVTQYF. The CDR3 nucleotides are TGTGCCAGCAGCTTAGCGGGAGGGCCGGTTACGCAGTATTTT. The full variable domain, in which reference TRBV7-9 and TRBJ2-3 provide the parts outside the CDR3, is DTGVSQNPRHKITKRGQNVTFRCDPISEHNRLYWYRQTLGQGPEFLTYFQNEAQLEKSRLLSDRFSAERPKGSFSTLEIQRTEQGDSAMYLCASSLAGGPVTQYFGPGTRLTVL.

This clonotype was observed a handful of times. The chain uses TRBV5-5 and TRBJ1-5; D is unclear. V lost 1 base and J 3 bases, leaving 11 bases between the germline ends. The CDR3 contains 15 residues. Germline V lookup: CDR1 SGHKS, CDR2 YYEKEE (reference sequence). CDR3 residues: CASSLFGDTNQPQHF. CDR3 nucleotide sequence: TGTGCCAGCAGCTTGTTTGGGGATACCAATCAGCCCCAGCATTTT.

A few counts support this clonotype. The chain couples TRBV9 to TRBJ1-2; D is possibly TRBD1 (6 bases). Deletions cut 4 bases from V and 4 bases from J, with 14 bases between. Germline assignment: CDR1 SGDLS and CDR2 YYNGEE. This CDR3 region has 14 residues. In nucleotides, the CDR3 is TGTGCCAGCAGCTCAGGGGTTGGATCCTATGGCTACACCTTC. It translates to CASSSGVGSYGYTF.

This clonotype came up a few times. This rearrangement joins TRBV3-1 to TRBJ2-3; TRBD2 matches at 9 bases. CDR3 size: 18 residues. V lost 1 base and J lost 3; bases outside the gene matches: 11. Germline lookup yields CDR1 LGHDT and CDR2 YNNKEL (reference sequence). CDR3 nucleotides: TGTGCCAGCAGCCAAGCGAGATCGAGACTAGCGGCTACAGATACGCAGTATTTT. Translation gives CASSQARSRLAATDTQYF.

This clonotype was found many times. V and J are TRBV7-2 and TRBJ2-2, with TRBD2 matching over 10 bases. The length of the CDR3 is 15 residues. The germline gives CDR1 SGHTA, CDR2 FQGNSA. J gave up 4 bases and V 5 bases, and 4 bases lay outside the gene matches. The CDR3 sequence: CASSPLAGVTGELFF. The CDR3, as DNA: TGTGCCAGCAGCCCCCTAGCGGGAGTCACCGGGGAGCTGTTTTTT.

V and J are TRBV6-2 or TRBV6-3 and TRBJ2-5; TRBD2 aligns across 13 bases. The CDR3 covers 16 residues. The J segment lost 1 base and the V segment lost 5 bases, leaving 4 bases of the junction unmatched. Per the germline V gene, CDR1 is MNHEY and CDR2 is SVGEGT. DNA for the CDR3: TGTGCCAGCAGTCCGGGACTAGCGGGACGCCAAGAGACCCAGTACTTC. Translated, it gives CASSPGLAGRQETQYF.

A few counts support this clonotype. The V call is TRBV5-1, the J call TRBJ2-7, with a weak D call TRBD1 (5 bases). The V gene lost 0 bases and the J gene lost 3 bases, with 7 bases spanning the gap. CDR1 and CDR2 (germline): SGHRS, YFSETQ. This CDR3 has 13 residues. CDR3 loop: CASSLEQDYEQYF. The CDR3 DNA follows: TGCGCCAGCAGCTTGGAACAGGACTACGAGCAGTACTTC.

This clonotype was counted a single time. The chain combines TRBV3-1 with TRBJ2-5; 9 positions agree with TRBD2. CDR1 LGHDT and CDR2 YNNKEL come from the germline V gene (reference sequence). This CDR3 has 15 residues. The ends lost 1 base at V and 6 bases at J; junction bases unmatched: 6. As DNA, the CDR3 is TGTGCCAGCAGCCAAGGATTAGCGGGAGTAAAGACCCAGTACTTC. This encodes CASSQGLAGVKTQYF.

The chain couples TRBV7-2 to TRBJ1-1, with D perhaps TRBD1 (5 bases). Germline loops: CDR1 SGHTA, CDR2 FQGNSA. CDR3 length equals 16 residues. V dropped 5 bases and J dropped 0 bases, with 16 bases sitting between them. CDR3 DNA: TGTGCCAGCAGCCCACGGGGCGGGACCTTGAACACTGAAGCTTTCTTT. Translation gives CASSPRGGTLNTEAFF.

V and J are TRBV20-1 and TRBJ2-2, with D hard to call. The CDR3 runs 12 residues. V shed 7 bases and J shed 1 base, with 7 bases lying between them. Germline loops: CDR1 DFQATT, CDR2 SNEGSKA (reference sequence). Here the CDR3 reads CSVTVNTGELFF. CDR3 nucleotide sequence: TGCAGTGTTACAGTGAACACCGGGGAGCTGTTTTTT.

This clonotype was seen a handful of times. This rearrangement joins TRBV12-3 or TRBV12-4 to TRBJ1-6; D unresolved. The CDR3 sequence is 14 residues long. The V end lost 0 bases, the J end lost 4 bases, and 4 bases lay between the germline ends. The chain's CDR3 is CASSLAGYNSPLHF. In DNA, the CDR3 is TGTGCCAGCAGTTTAGCAGGGTATAATTCACCCCTCCACTTT.

The sample holds a few counts of this clonotype. CDR3 bases: TGTGCCAGCAGTCAAGGGGGTGGGGACTGGGAATACAATGAGCAGTTCTTC. Protein sequence: CASSQGGGDWEYNEQFF. This chain joins TRBV27 and TRBJ2-1, with D tentatively TRBD1 or TRBD2 (6 bases each). There are 17 residues in the CDR3. V lost 5 bases and J lost 4, with 21 bases in between. CDR1 and CDR2 (germline): MNHEY, SMNVEV (reference sequence).

This clonotype turned up a few times. The CDR3, as DNA: TGCAGTGCACCCGACAGAGGGAACACCGGGGAGCTGTTTTTT. Amino acids: CSAPDRGNTGELFF. The chain links TRBV20-1 to TRBJ2-2, with D tentatively TRBD1 (5 bases). Germline V gene data show CDR1 as DFQATT and CDR2 as SNEGSKA (reference sequence). The CDR3 totals 14 residues. V was cut by 6 bases and J by 1 base, with 12 bases left in between.

This chain uses TRBV12-3 or TRBV12-4 with TRBJ2-7; 11 bases align to TRBD2. V lost 6 bases to trimming and J lost 12 bases; unmatched junction nucleotides: 7. The CDR3 length is 12 residues. Written as DNA, the CDR3 is TGTGCCAGCAGGATGGGGACTAGCGGCCTGTACTTC. Translated: CASRMGTSGLYF.

CDR3 region: CASRGQTDTQYF. CDR3 bases: TGTGCCAGCAGGGGACAGACAGATACGCAGTATTTT. The chain recombines TRBV12-3 or TRBV12-4 with TRBJ2-3; 7 nucleotides match TRBD1. The CDR3 is 12 amino acids. The V segment lost 6 bases and the J segment 3 bases; nucleotides outside the gene matches: 0.

The gene calls are TRBV7-9 and TRBJ1-2; the D gene is possibly TRBD1 (6 bases). Germline CDR1 and CDR2: SEHNR and FQNEAQ (reference sequence). The V and J ends lost 3 bases and 2 bases respectively, with 13 bases between them. This CDR3 is built from 15 residues. In DNA, the CDR3 is TGTGCCAGCAGCTTCGCAATTGACAGGAACTATGGCTACACCTTC. Amino acids: CASSFAIDRNYGYTF.

This chain joins TRBV4-3 and TRBJ2-6, with D hard to call. Germline lookup yields CDR1 LGHNA and CDR2 YSLEER. Trimming shortened V by 0 bases and J by 4 bases, and 4 bases separated the two germline ends. This CDR3 has 14 amino acids. CDR3 DNA sequence: TGCGCCAGCAGCCAAGATCGAGGGGCCAACGTCCTGACTTTC. Amino acids: CASSQDRGANVLTF.

This clonotype occurred a few times. J is TRBJ2-1 and V is TRBV12-3 or TRBV12-4; either TRBD1 or TRBD2 may supply D (6 bases each). The CDR3 covers 15 residues. V was trimmed by 10 bases and J by 1 base, leaving 17 bases between them. CDR3 nucleotides: TGTGCCATCCCACCCGGGGGCCGATCCTACAATGAGCAGTTCTTC. It yields the protein CAIPPGGRSYNEQFF.

This chain uses TRBV20-1 with TRBJ1-1, with TRBD1 matching 7 bases. Losses at the gene ends were 1 base for V and 1 base for J; bases not matched to a gene: 3. Germline loops: CDR1 DFQATT, CDR2 SNEGSKA (reference sequence). The CDR3 sequence is 14 residues long. The CDR3 spells CSARGQGPNTEAFF. Written as DNA, the CDR3 is TGCAGTGCTAGAGGACAGGGCCCGAACACTGAAGCTTTCTTT.

There are a few counts of this clonotype. The rearrangement joins TRBV28 to TRBJ1-1, with TRBD1 matching 8 bases. The CDR3 totals 14 residues. J gave up 2 bases and V 6 bases, and 5 bases lay outside the gene matches. Germline CDR1 and CDR2: MDHEN and SYDVKM. DNA of the CDR3: TGTGCCAGCAGGCAGGGGGCGGGTAACACTGAAGCTTTCTTT. This gives the protein CASRQGAGNTEAFF.